Following are 27 T cell receptor beta chains from one sample sequenced in a study of T cell repertoires in cytomegalovirus infection. One entry per CDR3 protein results from TCRdb running MiXCR on the reads. The table lists fewer than 200,000 distinct CDR3 sequences, 7.5% to 10% of them singletons, with about 5% in the top ten. Sequenced sample: PBMCs. Every receptor here comes from a human donor in good health (CMV status not recorded). Some clones in this sample may be carry-over from other donors' samples.

This clonotype has a handful of counts. V gene TRBV5-6 combines with J gene TRBJ2-2; D is perhaps TRBD1 or TRBD2 (5 bases each). The V end was cut by 1 base, the J end by 5 bases, with 12 bases between. The length of the CDR3 is 15 residues. In germline, CDR1 is SGHDT, CDR2 YYEEEE. The CDR3 region is CASSLLGVETGELFF. CDR3 coding DNA: TGTGCCAGCAGCTTGCTGGGGGTTGAAACCGGGGAGCTGTTTTTT. The whole variable domain, remainder taken from reference TRBV5-6 and TRBJ2-2, is DAGVTQSPTHLIKTRGQQVTLRCSPKSGHDTVSWYQQALGQGPQFIFQYYEEEERQRGNFPDRFSGHQFPNYSSELNVNALLLGDSALYLCASSLLGVETGELFFGEGSRLTVL.

In its sample, this clonotype was seen many times. This chain links TRBV7-3 with TRBJ2-5; 9 bases fit TRBD2. The CDR3 has 16 amino acids. The germline gives CDR1 SGHTA, CDR2 FQGTGA. After removal of 5 bases from V and 5 bases from J, the junction contained 12 bases not matched to a gene. The DNA for the CDR3 is TGTGCCAGCAGCCCGGGACTAGCCTCCCTACAGGAGACCCAGTACTTC. As protein: CASSPGLASLQETQYF.

This clonotype was seen at least ten times. The CDR3 nucleotides are TGTGCCAGCAGCTCATCTACAGCCGGGGAGCTGTTTTTT. Encoded protein: CASSSSTAGELFF. The rearrangement uses TRBV7-2 and TRBJ2-2; no clear D gene. CDR3 length: 13 amino acids. CDR1 and CDR2 (germline): SGHTA, FQGNSA. The V and J ends lost 4 bases and 6 bases respectively, with 9 bases between them. Full variable domain (missing parts from reference TRBV7-2 and TRBJ2-2): GAGVSQSPSNKVTEKGKDVELRCDPISGHTALYWYRQSLGQGLEFLIYFQGNSAPDKSGLPSDRFSAERTGGSVSTLTIQRTQQEDSAVYLCASSSSTAGELFFGEGSRLTVL.

This clonotype has ten or more counts. The chain has TRBV27 and TRBJ2-1, with TRBD2 matching over 10 bases. Per germline, CDR1 MNHEY and CDR2 SMNVEV (reference sequence). The CDR3 contains 16 residues. V lost 2 bases to trimming and J lost 4 bases; unmatched junction nucleotides: 5. CDR3 nucleotide sequence: TGTGCCAGCAGTTTAATTTTAGCGGGAGGTTACAATGAGCAGTTCTTC. Translation gives CASSLILAGGYNEQFF.

The V call is TRBV20-1, the J call TRBJ2-2, with D hard to call. The V end was cut by 1 base, the J end by 0 bases, with 12 bases between. The CDR3 contains 16 residues. Germline assignment: CDR1 DFQATT and CDR2 SNEGSKA (reference sequence). This chain's CDR3 is CSARVLQRANTGELFF. In DNA form, the CDR3 reads TGCAGTGCTAGAGTTCTTCAAAGAGCGAACACCGGGGAGCTGTTTTTT.

This clonotype was picked up a small number of times. This rearrangement joins TRBV4-1 to TRBJ2-1, with 10 nucleotides matching TRBD2. This CDR3 comprises 18 residues. With V trimmed by 0 bases and J by 9 bases, 14 bases remained unmatched. Germline CDR1 MGHRA, CDR2 YSYEKL. CDR3 nucleotides: TGCGCCAGCAGCCAAGAAGGACTACAGCGGGGGGGGGCCCGTGAGCAGTTCTTC. Amino acids: CASSQEGLQRGGAREQFF.

This clonotype was observed at least ten times. CDR3 DNA sequence: TGTGCCAGCAGCCTAATCGGCGGCCCAAGCAATCAGCCCCAGCATTTT. Protein: CASSLIGGPSNQPQHF. The rearrangement joins TRBV7-2 to TRBJ1-5; D is unclear. This CDR3 has 16 amino acids. Trimming took 5 bases from V and 1 from J, leaving 15 bases between them. Germline CDR1 is SGHTA and CDR2 is FQGNSA.

This clonotype was observed a few times. This chain connects TRBV4-3 to TRBJ1-4; D is undetermined. The germline V gene encodes CDR1 LGHNA and CDR2 YSLEER. There are 16 residues in the CDR3. Trimming removed 0 bases at V and 7 bases at J, with 15 bases between. For the CDR3, the DNA is TGCGCCAGCAGCCAAGACAGGTCCCTATCTGGTGAAAAACTGTTTTTT. Amino acids: CASSQDRSLSGEKLFF.

Ten or more counts support this clonotype. The CDR3 spells CASSFFGDSEKLFF. CDR3 DNA sequence: TGTGCCAGCAGTTTCTTTGGGGATTCTGAAAAACTGTTTTTT. The V call is TRBV28, the J call TRBJ1-4, with D unresolved. With 3 bases removed from V and 7 bases from J, the gap between germline ends came to 12 bases. CDR3 length: 14 amino acids. Per germline, CDR1 MDHEN and CDR2 SYDVKM. Complete variable domain (other parts from reference TRBV28 and TRBJ1-4): DVKVTQSSRYLVKRTGEKVFLECVQDMDHENMFWYRQDPGLGLRLIYFSYDVKMKEKGDIPEGYSVSREKKERFSLILESASTNQTSMYLCASSFFGDSEKLFFGSGTQLSVL.

In its sample, this clonotype was seen many times. The V and J genes are TRBV24-1 and TRBJ2-2; D is perhaps TRBD2 (6 bases). V was clipped by 9 bases and J by 4 bases, with 11 bases between them. Per germline, CDR1 KGHDR and CDR2 SFDVKD. The CDR3 has 13 amino acids. This CDR3 is CATEGLPTGELFF. DNA for the CDR3: TGTGCCACCGAGGGACTCCCCACCGGGGAGCTGTTTTTT.

This clonotype was detected only a few times. This chain links TRBV5-6 with TRBJ2-1; TRBD1 aligns across 7 bases. The V segment lost 4 bases and the J segment 9 bases; nucleotides outside the gene matches: 10. Germline assignment: CDR1 SGHDT and CDR2 YYEEEE. The CDR3 runs to 14 residues. DNA of the CDR3: TGTGCCAGCAGCACGCCGGGACAGTATACTGAGCAGTTCTTC. Residues: CASSTPGQYTEQFF. The variable domain in full, with the rest retrieved from reference TRBV5-6 and TRBJ2-1, is DAGVTQSPTHLIKTRGQQVTLRCSPKSGHDTVSWYQQALGQGPQFIFQYYEEEERQRGNFPDRFSGHQFPNYSSELNVNALLLGDSALYLCASSTPGQYTEQFFGPGTRLTVL.

This clonotype occurred many times. Germline and junction disagree at one end, which may indicate a read error. This sequence joins TRBV7-9 and TRBJ2-7; TRBD2 matches at 8 bases. The CDR3 contains 17 residues. The germline V gene encodes CDR1 SEHNR and CDR2 FQNEAQ (reference sequence). CDR3 loop: CASSPSLAAPGTPNFGF. CDR3 coding DNA: TGTGCCAGCAGCCCTTCACTAGCGGCCCCGGGTACTCCTAACTTCGGCTTC.

This clonotype was observed at least ten times. V gene TRBV28 combines with J gene TRBJ1-2; D unresolved. The CDR3 extends over 17 amino acids. Germline V gene data show CDR1 as MDHEN and CDR2 as SYDVKM. V was clipped by 4 bases and J by 0 bases, with 18 bases between them. The CDR3: CASSSPGRVRTNYGYTF. The DNA for the CDR3 is TGTGCCAGCAGTTCCCCGGGGAGGGTGCGGACTAACTATGGCTACACCTTC.

This clonotype has at least ten counts. The rearrangement joins TRBV7-2 to TRBJ2-1; 8 nucleotides match TRBD2. V shed 5 bases, J shed 0 bases, and the junction held 9 bases outside the gene matches. In germline, CDR1 is SGHTA, CDR2 FQGNSA. The CDR3 consists of 17 residues. In DNA form, the CDR3 reads TGTGCCAGCAGCCCTCGGACTAGCAGCTCCTCCTACAATGAGCAGTTCTTC. Translation gives CASSPRTSSSSYNEQFF.

This clonotype occurred a few times. The rearrangement joins TRBV20-1 to TRBJ1-1; D uncertain. Germline CDR1 is DFQATT and CDR2 is SNEGSKA (reference sequence). V lost 3 bases and J 12 bases, leaving 14 bases between the germline ends. The CDR3 runs to 11 residues. The CDR3 DNA is TGCAGTGCTAGCGACCCCCCGATTACTTTCTTT. As protein: CSASDPPITFF.

This clonotype was seen many times. The J gene is TRBJ2-5, the V gene TRBV6-2 or TRBV6-3; D is undetermined. The CDR3 spans 14 residues. Trimming removed 2 bases at V and 5 bases at J, with 12 bases between. Germline V gene sequence: CDR1 MNHEY, CDR2 SVGEGT. The CDR3 protein is CASSYPPSLETQYF. The CDR3, as DNA: TGTGCCAGCAGTTACCCACCGTCATTGGAGACCCAGTACTTC.

In this sample, this clonotype turned up many times. The chain links TRBV6-2 or TRBV6-3 to TRBJ1-1; weak D call: TRBD1 (5 bases). Between the trimmed V and J ends, which lost 5 bases and 0 bases, there was a span of 13 bases. Germline CDR1 is MNHEY and CDR2 is SVGEGT. CDR3 length: 15 amino acids. The CDR3 DNA reads as TGTGCCAGCAGTCTGGGACGGACCATGAACACTGAAGCTTTCTTT. Protein product: CASSLGRTMNTEAFF.

This clonotype was seen at least ten times. This chain connects TRBV7-2 to TRBJ1-6; TRBD1 matches at 8 bases. V trimming: 6 bases; J trimming: 13 bases; junction bases outside the gene matches: 11. The CDR3 is 14 amino acids. Germline assignment: CDR1 SGHTA and CDR2 FQGNSA. The CDR3, as DNA: TGTGCCAGCAGGCCCGACAGGGGAGTCGCGCCCCTCCACTTT. It is translated as CASRPDRGVAPLHF.

This clonotype was detected only a few times. The chain uses TRBV7-9 and TRBJ1-1; D remains unclear. CDR3 length: 15 amino acids. V was pared by 8 bases and J by 2 bases, with 18 bases between. The germline V gene has CDR1 SEHNR and CDR2 FQNEAQ (reference sequence). CDR3: CASLRMGSGNTEAFF. CDR3 nucleotides: TGTGCCAGCCTCCGAATGGGCTCAGGAAACACTGAAGCTTTCTTT. The full variable domain, rest sourced from reference TRBV7-9 and TRBJ1-1, is DTGVSQNPRHKITKRGQNVTFRCDPISEHNRLYWYRQTLGQGPEFLTYFQNEAQLEKSRLLSDRFSAERPKGSFSTLEIQRTEQGDSAMYLCASLRMGSGNTEAFFGQGTRLTVV.

This clonotype was recorded at least ten times. The rearrangement links TRBV7-8 to TRBJ1-5; the match to TRBD1 covers 10 bases. The germline V gene has CDR1 SGHVS and CDR2 FQNEAQ. This CDR3 comprises 16 residues. The V and J ends lost 1 base and 7 bases, in that order; junction bases with no gene match: 7. The CDR3 coding sequence is TGTGCCAGCAGCTTAGGGACAGGGGGAAGGGGACAGCCCCAGCATTTT. Protein: CASSLGTGGRGQPQHF. The variable domain in full, with the rest retrieved from reference TRBV7-8 and TRBJ1-5, is GAGVSQSPRYKVAKRGQDVALRCDPISGHVSLFWYQQALGQGPEFLTYFQNEAQLDKSGLPSDRFFAERPEGSVSTLKIQRTQQEDSAVYLCASSLGTGGRGQPQHFGDGTRLSIL.

The sample holds many counts of this clonotype. The rearrangement links TRBV7-2 to TRBJ2-2, with 7 bases lining up with TRBD1. The CDR3 runs 16 residues. Trimming took 4 bases from V and 0 from J; bases not matched to a gene: 5. CDR1 and CDR2 from the germline V gene are SGHTA and FQGNSA. The CDR3 spells CASSYPGQTNTGELFF. The CDR3 DNA sequence: TGTGCCAGCAGCTACCCGGGACAGACGAACACCGGGGAGCTGTTTTTT.

Points on this clonotype: One base away lies a much larger clone, so this may be a sequencing read error. V gene TRBV7-2 combines with J gene TRBJ1-6; possible D gene TRBD1, 5 bases. CDR3 length: 15 amino acids. Germline lookup yields CDR1 SGHTA and CDR2 FQGNSA. The chain's CDR3 is CANSPTGTGNSPLHF. CDR3 bases: TGTGCCAACAGCCCCACCGGGACTGGTAATTCACCCCTCCACTTT.

In this sample, this clonotype turned up many times. The V and J genes are TRBV7-2 and TRBJ2-7; D ambiguous. The CDR3 covers 14 residues. Germline values: CDR1 SGHTA, CDR2 FQGNSA. V dropped 2 bases and J dropped 3 bases, with 11 bases sitting between them. As DNA, the CDR3 is TGTGCCAGCAGCTTAACCGCCGGGTTCTACGAGCAGTACTTC. Amino acids: CASSLTAGFYEQYF.

This clonotype was seen more than once but under ten times. DNA for the CDR3: TGCAGCGTAGGACCTTCGACAGGGATTAATGAAAAACTGTTTTTT. Translating gives CSVGPSTGINEKLFF. The genes are TRBV29-1 and TRBJ1-4; TRBD1 matches 7 bases. V was clipped by 6 bases and J by 4 bases; unmatched bases: 11. Germline lookup yields CDR1 SQVTM and CDR2 ANQGSEA. This CDR3 spans 15 amino acids. Complete variable domain (other parts from reference TRBV29-1 and TRBJ1-4): SAVISQKPSRDICQRGTSLTIQCQVDSQVTMMFWYRQQPGQSLTLIATANQGSEATYESGFVIDKFPISRPNLTFSTLTVSNMSPEDSSIYLCSVGPSTGINEKLFFGSGTQLSVL.

This clonotype was counted at least ten times. This chain joins TRBV6-2 or TRBV6-3 and TRBJ2-3, with D possibly being TRBD2 (6 bases). The V gene's germline CDR1 is MNHEY and CDR2 SVGEGT. This CDR3 has 16 amino acids. V was pared by 3 bases and J by 2 bases, with 15 bases between. CDR3 sequence: CASSYKARGATDTQYF. The CDR3 region has the DNA TGTGCCAGCAGTTATAAAGCGCGGGGAGCCACAGATACGCAGTATTTT.

The DNA for the CDR3 is TGCAGCGTTGCGAGTAGAGTCAATCAGCCCCAGCATTTT. It encodes CSVASRVNQPQHF. The chain recombines TRBV29-1 with TRBJ1-5; D unresolved. V lost 4 bases, J lost 3 bases, and 10 bases lay in between. This CDR3 is built from 13 residues. From germline, CDR1 is SQVTM and CDR2 ANQGSEA.

This clonotype was observed a handful of times. This rearrangement joins TRBV5-6 to TRBJ2-7; the match to TRBD1 covers 9 bases. The CDR3 spans 15 residues. V shed 4 bases and J 2 bases; nucleotides not matched to a gene: 7. Looked up from germline, CDR1 is SGHDT and CDR2 is YYEEEE. The CDR3 nucleotides are TGTGCCAGCAGCCATGGGGGACAGGGTACCTACGAGCAGTACTTC. Translated, it gives CASSHGGQGTYEQYF.